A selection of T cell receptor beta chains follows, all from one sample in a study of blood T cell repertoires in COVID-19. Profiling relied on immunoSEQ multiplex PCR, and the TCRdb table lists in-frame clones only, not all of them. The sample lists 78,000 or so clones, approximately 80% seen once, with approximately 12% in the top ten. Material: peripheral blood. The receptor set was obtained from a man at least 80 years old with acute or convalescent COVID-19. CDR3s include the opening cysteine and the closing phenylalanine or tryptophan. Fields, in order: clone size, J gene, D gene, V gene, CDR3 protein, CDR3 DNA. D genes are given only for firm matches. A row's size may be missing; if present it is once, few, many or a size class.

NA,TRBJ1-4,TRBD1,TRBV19,CASRSTGLGEKLFF,TGTGCCAGTAGATCGACAGGGTTGGGTGAAAAACTGTTTTTT
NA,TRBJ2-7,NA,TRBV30,CAWNSARSRYEQYF,TGTGCCTGGAATTCGGCGAGGAGCCGATACGAGCAGTACTTC
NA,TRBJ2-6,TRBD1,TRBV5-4,CASTLDRRSSGANVLTF,TGTGCCAGCACCCTGGACAGGAGAAGCTCTGGGGCCAACGTCCTGACTTTC
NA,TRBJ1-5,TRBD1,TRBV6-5,CASSPGQGGYQPQHF,TGTGCCAGCAGCCCCGGACAGGGAGGATATCAGCCCCAGCATTTT
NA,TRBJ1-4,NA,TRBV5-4,CASSLSGRGRASGEKLFF,TGTGCCAGCAGCTTATCCGGCAGGGGTAGGGCATCGGGAGAAAAACTGTTTTTT
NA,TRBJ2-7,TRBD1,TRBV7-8,CASSPGTEYEQYF,TGTGCCAGCAGCCCCGGGACAGAGTACGAGCAGTACTTC
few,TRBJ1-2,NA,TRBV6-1,CASSEWANYGYTF,TGTGCCAGCAGTGAATGGGCAAACTATGGCTACACCTTC
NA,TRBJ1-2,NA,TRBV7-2,CASSPASNYGYTF,TGTGCCAGCAGCCCTGCGAGTAACTATGGCTACACCTTC
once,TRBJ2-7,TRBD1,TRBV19,CATQTGGSYEQYF,TGTGCCACCCAGACAGGGGGCTCCTACGAGCAGTACTTC
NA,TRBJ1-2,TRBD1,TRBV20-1,CSASPTGNYGYTF,TGCAGTGCTAGTCCGACAGGGAACTATGGCTACACCTTC
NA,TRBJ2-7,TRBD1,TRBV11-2,CASSPDRGLEQYF,TGTGCCAGCAGCCCCGACAGGGGGCTCGAGCAGTACTTC
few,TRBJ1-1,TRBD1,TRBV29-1,CSVARGQNTEAFF,TGCAGCGTTGCCAGGGGGCAGAACACTGAAGCTTTCTTT
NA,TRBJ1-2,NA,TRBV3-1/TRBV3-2,CASSQLGTGDYGYTF,TGTGCCAGCAGCCAACTAGGAACTGGAGACTATGGCTACACCTTC
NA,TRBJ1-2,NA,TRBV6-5,CASSYSTGSYTF,TGTGCCAGCAGTTACTCGACAGGAAGCTACACCTTC
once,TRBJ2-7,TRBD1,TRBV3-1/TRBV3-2,CASSQSSGGRYF,TGTGCCAGCAGCCAATCATCAGGGGGCCGGTACTTC
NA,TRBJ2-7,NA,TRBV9,CASSVDSGTEQYF,TGTGCCAGCAGCGTTGATTCGGGTACCGAGCAGTACTTC
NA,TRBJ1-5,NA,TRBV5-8,CASSLTPGPNQPQHF,TGTGCCAGCAGCCTGACACCTGGTCCCAATCAGCCCCAGCATTTT
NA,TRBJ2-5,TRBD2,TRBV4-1,CASSQVHVAGGPRTQYF,TGCGCCAGCAGCCAGGTGCACGTAGCGGGGGGCCCTCGGACCCAGTACTTC
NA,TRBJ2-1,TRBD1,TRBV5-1,CASSLDGTGVYNEQFF,TGCGCCAGCAGCTTGGACGGGACAGGGGTGTACAATGAGCAGTTCTTC
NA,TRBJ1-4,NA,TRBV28,CASSPTGGYNEKLFF,TGTGCCAGCAGTCCCACGGGGGGTTACAATGAAAAACTGTTTTTT
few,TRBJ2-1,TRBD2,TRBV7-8,CASSAPGLKTLEQFF,TGTGCCAGCAGCGCACCGGGACTAAAGACCCTTGAGCAGTTCTTC
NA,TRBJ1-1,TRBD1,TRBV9,CASSVGQGAASTEAFF,TGTGCCAGCAGCGTAGGACAGGGGGCAGCTAGCACTGAAGCTTTCTTT
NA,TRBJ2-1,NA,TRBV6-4,CASSEGHGSYNEQFF,TGTGCCAGCAGTGAGGGACACGGTTCCTACAATGAGCAGTTCTTC
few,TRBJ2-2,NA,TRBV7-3,CASSLKTGSTGELFF,TGTGCCAGCAGCTTAAAAACGGGGTCCACCGGGGAGCTGTTTTTT
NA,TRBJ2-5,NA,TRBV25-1,CASSDIVGTYKETQYF,TGTGCCAGCAGTGATATAGTAGGGACATATAAAGAGACCCAGTACTTC
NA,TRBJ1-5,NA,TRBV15,CATSRDVDQPQHF,TGTGCCACCAGCAGAGATGTCGATCAGCCCCAGCATTTT
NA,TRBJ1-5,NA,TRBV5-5,CASSFEPNQPQHF,TGTGCCAGCAGCTTTGAGCCCAATCAGCCCCAGCATTTT
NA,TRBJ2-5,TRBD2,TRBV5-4,CASSLRPAGGLKTQYF,TGTGCCAGCAGCTTGCGTCCAGCGGGGGGGCTGAAGACCCAGTACTTC
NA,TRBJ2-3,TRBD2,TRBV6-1,CASSEIGGAGDTQYF,TGTGCCAGCAGTGAGATCGGGGGGGCTGGAGATACGCAGTATTTT
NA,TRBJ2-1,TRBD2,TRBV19,CASSRRGGYNEQFF,TGTGCCAGTAGTCGACGCGGGGGCTACAATGAGCAGTTCTTC
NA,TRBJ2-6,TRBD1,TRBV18,CASSRPGQSSGANVLTF,TGTGCCAGCTCACGCCCGGGACAGAGCTCTGGGGCCAACGTCCTGACTTTC
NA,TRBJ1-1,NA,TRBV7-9,CASRLGENTEAFF,TGTGCCAGCAGACTCGGGGAGAACACTGAAGCTTTCTTT
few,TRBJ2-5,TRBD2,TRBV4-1,CASSRGTSGGALETQYF,TGCGCCAGCAGCCGCGGCACTAGCGGGGGGGCCTTGGAGACCCAGTACTTC
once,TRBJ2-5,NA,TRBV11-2,CASSLDPSTPFETQYF,TGTGCCAGCAGCCTTGACCCTAGCACCCCATTTGAGACCCAGTACTTC
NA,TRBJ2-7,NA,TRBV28,CASTSTYEQYF,TGTGCCAGCACATCAACCTACGAGCAGTACTTC
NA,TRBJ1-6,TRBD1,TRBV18,CASSQTDRGLNSPLHF,TGTGCCAGCTCACAAACCGACAGGGGTCTCAATTCACCCCTCCACTTT
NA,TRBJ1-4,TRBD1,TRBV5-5,CASTAGQGEEKLFF,TGTGCCAGCACCGCGGGACAGGGAGAGGAAAAACTGTTTTTT
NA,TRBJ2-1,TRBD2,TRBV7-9,CASSPQRGGTYNEQFF,TGTGCCAGCAGCCCCCAGCGGGGGGGAACCTACAATGAGCAGTTCTTC
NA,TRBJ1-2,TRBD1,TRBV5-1,CASSGDRGLSYGYTF,TGCGCCAGCAGCGGGGACAGGGGGCTGAGCTATGGCTACACCTTC
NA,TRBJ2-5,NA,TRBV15,CATSRDLQGGETQYF,TGTGCCACCAGCAGAGATCTCCAGGGGGGAGAGACCCAGTACTTC
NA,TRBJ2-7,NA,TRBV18,CASSPGWRRRTYEQYF,TGTGCCAGCTCACCCGGCTGGCGGCGACGGACCTACGAGCAGTACTTC
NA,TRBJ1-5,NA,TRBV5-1,CASSLDSRDQPQHF,TGCGCCAGCAGCTTGGATAGCCGGGATCAGCCCCAGCATTTT
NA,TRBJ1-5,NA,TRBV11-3,CASTGKPLKKSQPQHF,TGTGCCAGCACCGGGAAGCCCTTGAAGAAGAGTCAGCCCCAGCATTTT
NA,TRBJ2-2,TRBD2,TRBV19,CASSRLAGGPRTGELFF,TGTGCCAGTAGTCGACTAGCGGGGGGGCCGAGAACCGGGGAGCTGTTTTTT
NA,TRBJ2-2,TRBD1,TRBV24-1,CATSDRGTGFTGELFF,TGTGCCACCAGTGATAGGGGGACAGGTTTCACCGGGGAGCTGTTTTTT
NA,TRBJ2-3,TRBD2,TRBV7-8,CASSLKVTGLPGYTQYF,TGTGCCAGCAGCTTAAAAGTTACGGGACTACCGGGTTATACGCAGTATTTT
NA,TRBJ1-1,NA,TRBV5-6,CASSSAYGVSNTEAFF,TGTGCCAGCAGCTCTGCTTACGGGGTTTCGAACACTGAAGCTTTCTTT